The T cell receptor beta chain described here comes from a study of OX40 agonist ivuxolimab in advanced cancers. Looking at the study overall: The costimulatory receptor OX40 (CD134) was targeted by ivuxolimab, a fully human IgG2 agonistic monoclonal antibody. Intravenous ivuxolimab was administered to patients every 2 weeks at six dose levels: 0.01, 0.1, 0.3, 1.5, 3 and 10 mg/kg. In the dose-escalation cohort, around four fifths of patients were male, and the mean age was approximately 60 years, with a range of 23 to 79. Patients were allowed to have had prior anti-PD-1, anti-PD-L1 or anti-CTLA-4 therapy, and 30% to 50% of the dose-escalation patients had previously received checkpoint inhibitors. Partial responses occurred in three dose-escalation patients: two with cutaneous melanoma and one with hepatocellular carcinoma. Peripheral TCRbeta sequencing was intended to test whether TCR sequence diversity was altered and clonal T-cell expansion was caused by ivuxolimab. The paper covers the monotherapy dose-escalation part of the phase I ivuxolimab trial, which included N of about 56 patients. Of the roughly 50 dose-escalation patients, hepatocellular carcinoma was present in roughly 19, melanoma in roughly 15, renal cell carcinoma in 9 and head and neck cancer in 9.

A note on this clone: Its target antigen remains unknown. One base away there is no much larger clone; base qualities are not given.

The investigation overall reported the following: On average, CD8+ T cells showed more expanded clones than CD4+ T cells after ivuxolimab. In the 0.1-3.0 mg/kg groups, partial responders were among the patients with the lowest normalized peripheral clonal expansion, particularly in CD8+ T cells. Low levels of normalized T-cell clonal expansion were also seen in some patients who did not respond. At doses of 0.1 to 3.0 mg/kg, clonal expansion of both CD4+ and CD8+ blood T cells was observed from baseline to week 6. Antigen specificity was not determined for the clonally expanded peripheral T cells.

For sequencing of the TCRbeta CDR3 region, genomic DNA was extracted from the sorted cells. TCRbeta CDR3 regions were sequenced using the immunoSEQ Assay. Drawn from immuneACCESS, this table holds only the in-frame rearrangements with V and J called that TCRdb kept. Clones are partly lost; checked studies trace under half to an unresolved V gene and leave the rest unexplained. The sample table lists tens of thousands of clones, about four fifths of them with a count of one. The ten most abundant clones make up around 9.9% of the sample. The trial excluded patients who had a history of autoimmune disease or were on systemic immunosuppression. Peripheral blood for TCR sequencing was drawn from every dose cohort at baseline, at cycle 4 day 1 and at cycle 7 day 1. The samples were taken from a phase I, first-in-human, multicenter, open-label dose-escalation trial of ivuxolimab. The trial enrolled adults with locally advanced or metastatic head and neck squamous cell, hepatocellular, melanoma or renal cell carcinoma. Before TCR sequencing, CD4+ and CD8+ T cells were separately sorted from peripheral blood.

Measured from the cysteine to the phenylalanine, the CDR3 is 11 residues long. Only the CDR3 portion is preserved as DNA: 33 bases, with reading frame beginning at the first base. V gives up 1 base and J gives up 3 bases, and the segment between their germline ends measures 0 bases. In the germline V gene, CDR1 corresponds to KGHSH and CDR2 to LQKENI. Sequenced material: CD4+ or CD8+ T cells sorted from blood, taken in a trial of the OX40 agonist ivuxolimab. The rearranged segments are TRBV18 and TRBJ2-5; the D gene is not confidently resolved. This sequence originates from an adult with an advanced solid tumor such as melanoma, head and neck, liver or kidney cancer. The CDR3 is CASSPQETQYF. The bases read TGTGCCAGCTCACCACAAGAGACCCAGTACTTC.